This TCR beta chain was identified in a study of T cell responses to AZD1222 COVID-19 vaccine. The length of the CDR3 is 14 residues. Germline CDR1 is SGHVS and CDR2 is FQNEAQ. V was pared by 3 bases and J by 2 bases, with 7 bases between. Sequencing used immunoSEQ multiplex PCR; TCRdb keeps in-frame clones, though not all of them. The sample includes about 120,000 clones, around 90% of them seen just once. Of note for this clone: What it recognizes is unknown.

The study's findings and limits: Females made up more of the donors, who were largely white British, and clonal diversity may have come out too low. The study found vaccine-associated CD4 TCRs spanning spike, dominant at 160-218 and 743-854. Regions left unmutated in variants are reportedly the target of nearly half of spike-specific TCRs.

This TCR was sampled from an adult in good health. Sequenced material: peripheral blood, taken on day 0 of AZD1222 vaccination. This sequence joins TRBV7-8 and TRBJ1-4, with D unresolved. The CDR3 DNA reads as TGTGCCAGCAGCTTGGGTAGGACTAATGAAAAACTGTTTTTT. As protein: CASSLGRTNEKLFF.